The entry below describes one T cell receptor beta chain. This sample is part of a study of T cell changes during pregnancy in multiple sclerosis. Measured with immunoSEQ multiplex PCR; TCRdb has only the in-frame clones, and not every one. This sample carries about 76,000 clones, 90% to 95% of them seen once, and the ten largest clones take 1.5% to 2%. The germline gives CDR1 SNHLY, CDR2 FYNNEI. The CDR3 has 13 residues. V was clipped by 7 bases and J by 1 base, with 10 bases between them. Sequencing used peripheral blood, obtained in the first trimester of pregnancy. This sequence originates from a female donor in good health, enrolled as a control in a pregnancy study. The gene calls are TRBV2 and TRBJ1-1, with D uncertain. As DNA, the CDR3 is TGTGCCAGCAATGGGCTTACGAACACTGAAGCTTTCTTT. Its protein product is CASNGLTNTEAFF. Full variable domain (remainder filled in from reference TRBV2 and TRBJ1-1): EPEVTQTPSHQVTQMGQEVILRCVPISNHLYFYWYRQILGQKVEFLVSFYNNEISEKSEIFDDQFSVERPDGSNFTLKIRSTKLEDSAMYFCASNGLTNTEAFFGQGTRLTVV.